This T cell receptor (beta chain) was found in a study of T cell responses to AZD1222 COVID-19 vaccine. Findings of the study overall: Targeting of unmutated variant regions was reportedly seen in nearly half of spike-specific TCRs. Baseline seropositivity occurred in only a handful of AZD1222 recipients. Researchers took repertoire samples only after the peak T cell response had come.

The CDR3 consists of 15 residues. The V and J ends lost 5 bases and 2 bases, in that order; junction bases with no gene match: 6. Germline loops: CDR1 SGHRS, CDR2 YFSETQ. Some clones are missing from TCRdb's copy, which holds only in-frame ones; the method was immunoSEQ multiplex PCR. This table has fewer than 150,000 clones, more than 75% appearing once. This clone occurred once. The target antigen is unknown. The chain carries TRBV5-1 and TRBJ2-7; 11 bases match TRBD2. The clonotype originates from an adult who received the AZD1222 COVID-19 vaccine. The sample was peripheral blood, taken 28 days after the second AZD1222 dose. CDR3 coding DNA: TGCGCCAGCAGGTCCGGGACTAGCGGAACCTACGAGCAGTACTTC. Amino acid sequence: CASRSGTSGTYEQYF.